Sequencing of this T cell receptor (beta chain) was carried out in a study of T cells in Graves' hyperthyroidism and ophthalmopathy. The study, taken as a whole, reports: Within blood appeared most thyroid clonotypes that had expanded above 0.001. The model predicted ophthalmopathy a median 6.5 months before onset.

Patients were excluded for uncontrolled infection, other autoimmune disease, pregnancy or lactation. Isolation of PBMCs was performed on around 9.4 ml fresh peripheral blood. This clonotype has just a few counts. Antigen: not known. V was cut by 3 bases and J by 2 bases, with 17 bases left in between. This CDR3 region has 17 residues. CDR1 is LGHNT and CDR2 is FRNRAP in the germline V gene. RNA transcripts gave rise to amplified TCR beta CDR3 regions. An initial round of RT-PCR targeting the TCR CDR3 relied on the HTBI primer set. One entry per CDR3 protein, called by TCRdb with MiXCR from the multiplex PCR reads. Of about half a million distinct CDR3 sequences listed, about 20% were seen once; the top ten hold approximately 54%.

The source material was blood. V is TRBV12-5 and J is TRBJ1-5; D is ambiguous. The source of this sequence is a woman aged 65 to 85 with Graves' ophthalmopathy. As DNA, the CDR3 is TGTGCTAGTGGTTTTCCCTCTTATGTGGGCGGCAATCAGCCCCAGCATTTT. Amino acid sequence: CASGFPSYVGGNQPQHF. Full variable domain (outside the CDR3, taken from reference TRBV12-5 and TRBJ1-5): DARVTQTPRHKVTEMGQEVTMRCQPILGHNTVFWYRQTMMQGLELLAYFRNRAPLDDSGMPKDRFSAEMPDATLATLKIQPSEPRDSAVYFCASGFPSYVGGNQPQHFGDGTRLSIL.